This T cell receptor (beta chain) derives from a study of T cell changes during pregnancy in multiple sclerosis. CDR3 size: 17 residues. J gave up 4 bases and V 4 bases, and 11 bases lay outside the gene matches. Germline CDR1 is SGHAT and CDR2 is FQNNGV. Assay: immunoSEQ multiplex PCR; the TCRdb copy retains only in-frame clones and omits some. The sample carries about 64,000 clones, around 96% recorded once. This TCR came from a female donor with multiple sclerosis, enrolled in a pregnancy study. The gene calls are TRBV11-2 and TRBJ2-2; TRBD1 aligns across 8 bases. Source: CD8+ T cells from peripheral blood mononuclear cells, taken after pregnancy. CDR3 amino acids: CASSSLGQGSPTGELFF. In DNA, the CDR3 is TGTGCCAGCAGCTCGCTAGGACAGGGATCGCCCACCGGGGAGCTGTTTTTT.